The rows below give T cell receptor beta chains drawn from one sample of a study of T cell responses to AZD1222 COVID-19 vaccine. Profiling relied on immunoSEQ multiplex PCR, and the TCRdb table lists in-frame clones only, not all of them. The repertoire includes under 150,000 clones, about nine tenths of them detected once, and approximately 19% sits in the top ten. The specimen comprised peripheral blood, sampled on day 0 of MenACWY control vaccination. These receptor sequences come from an adult in good health. Both conserved end residues are part of each CDR3. D genes are given only for firm matches. Only some rows state a clone size, as once, few, many or a class for expanded clones.

d_gene: TRBD2
v_gene: TRBV6-4
abundance: NA
j_gene: TRBJ2-5
CDR3nt: TGTGCCAGCAGTCCGACGGGGACTAGCGGGATGGAGACCCAGTACTTC
CDR3aa: CASSPTGTSGMETQYF

d_gene: NA
v_gene: TRBV20-1
abundance: NA
j_gene: TRBJ1-6
CDR3nt: TGCAGTGTTAGAGACGACTCACCCCTCCACTTT
CDR3aa: CSVRDDSPLHF

d_gene: NA
v_gene: TRBV11-3
abundance: NA
j_gene: TRBJ2-3
CDR3nt: TGTGCCAGCAGCTTAGCGGGAGCCGTCACAGATACGCAGTATTTT
CDR3aa: CASSLAGAVTDTQYF

d_gene: NA
v_gene: TRBV7-9
abundance: NA
j_gene: TRBJ2-2
CDR3nt: TGTGCCAGCAGCCTAGGCGGGACCGGGGAGCTGTTTTTT
CDR3aa: CASSLGGTGELFF

d_gene: NA
v_gene: TRBV6-2/TRBV6-3
abundance: NA
j_gene: TRBJ1-1
CDR3nt: TGTGCCAGCAGTTACTCCTCCACTGAAGCTTTCTTT
CDR3aa: CASSYSSTEAFF

d_gene: NA
v_gene: TRBV6-5
abundance: NA
j_gene: TRBJ1-4
CDR3nt: TGTGCCAGCAGCCAGGGACGCGGGACCGGCAAAAAACTGTTTTTT
CDR3aa: CASSQGRGTGKKLFF

d_gene: NA
v_gene: TRBV27
abundance: NA
j_gene: TRBJ2-7
CDR3nt: TGTGCCAGCAGCTCGCCGACTAGTACCTACGAGCAGTACTTC
CDR3aa: CASSSPTSTYEQYF

d_gene: NA
v_gene: TRBV19
abundance: NA
j_gene: TRBJ1-3
CDR3nt: TGTGCCAGTAGTACATTTTCAGGGACTTCTGGAAACACCATATATTTT
CDR3aa: CASSTFSGTSGNTIYF

d_gene: NA
v_gene: TRBV6-5
abundance: NA
j_gene: TRBJ2-7
CDR3nt: TGTGCCAGCAGTTTAGCCGGGGGCCTCTACGAGCAGTACTTC
CDR3aa: CASSLAGGLYEQYF

d_gene: TRBD2
v_gene: TRBV4-2
abundance: few
j_gene: TRBJ2-3
CDR3nt: TGTGCCAGCAGCCAAGCGACTAGCGGAGGGGGTATAGATACGCAGTATTTT
CDR3aa: CASSQATSGGGIDTQYF